The 28 T cell receptor beta chains presented below share a single source sample, sequenced in a study of T cell responses to AZD1222 COVID-19 vaccine. Sequencing used immunoSEQ multiplex PCR; TCRdb keeps in-frame clones, though not all of them. The sample has 150,000 to 200,000 clones, 85% to 95% seen once. This specimen consisted of peripheral blood, obtained on day 0 of AZD1222 vaccination. All receptors derive from an adult in good health.

J is TRBJ2-1 and V is TRBV5-4; perhaps TRBD2 as D (7 bases). The V end was cut by 5 bases, the J end by 9 bases, with 30 bases between. Germline V gene sequence: CDR1 SGHNT, CDR2 YYREEE (reference sequence). The CDR3 is 18 amino acids. The CDR3 nucleotides are TGTGCCAGCAGTAGGGGGGGGCAGGGCCCCTCAAAACAGGGTGAGCAGTTCTTC. It specifies CASSRGGQGPSKQGEQFF.

J is TRBJ1-1 and V is TRBV7-9, with D hard to call. The CDR3 length is 14 residues. CDR1 is SEHNR, CDR2 FQNEAQ, per germline (reference sequence). With 0 bases removed from V and 6 bases from J, the gap between germline ends came to 11 bases. The CDR3 DNA is TGTGCCAGCAGCTTAGCTTCGGGGATGGCTGAAGCTTTCTTT. Its protein product is CASSLASGMAEAFF.

The DNA of the CDR3 is TGCAGCGTTGAAGAGGGCGGGAGAAATTCACCCCTCCACTTT. Translating gives CSVEEGGRNSPLHF. V gene TRBV29-1 combines with J gene TRBJ1-6, with D hard to call. The CDR3 has 14 amino acids. The germline V and J ends were trimmed by 0 bases and 7 bases, with 10 bases remaining between them. CDR1 and CDR2 from the germline V gene are SQVTM and ANQGSEA.

The CDR3 nucleotides are TGTGCCAGCAGTTGGGGGGGGACTACTCAAGAGACCCAGTACTTC. It translates to CASSWGGTTQETQYF. The V call is TRBV27, the J call TRBJ2-5; 7 nucleotides align to TRBD2. Germline loops: CDR1 MNHEY, CDR2 SMNVEV (reference sequence). CDR3 length: 15 amino acids. The J segment lost 2 bases and the V segment lost 4 bases, leaving 7 bases of the junction unmatched.

The CDR3 bases are TGTGCCAGCACTAGACAGGGGGGTTTTAAAAACATTCAGTACTTC. It codes for CASTRQGGFKNIQYF. V usage is TRBV6-6 and J usage is TRBJ2-4; 9 nucleotides match TRBD1. After removal of 7 bases from V and 4 bases from J, the junction contained 8 bases not matched to a gene. The CDR3 spans 15 residues. Germline lookup yields CDR1 MNHNY and CDR2 SVGAGI (reference sequence).

The CDR3 reads CASSTSGTSGYNEQFF. DNA for the CDR3: TGTGCCAGCAGCACCTCCGGGACTAGCGGGTACAATGAGCAGTTCTTC. The V and J genes are TRBV9 and TRBJ2-1; TRBD2 aligns across 12 bases. The CDR3 loop spans 16 amino acids. Per germline, CDR1 SGDLS and CDR2 YYNGEE. V lost 4 bases to trimming and J lost 4 bases; unmatched junction nucleotides: 6.

This chain joins TRBV10-3 and TRBJ2-5, with D possibly matching TRBD1 (6 bases). The V end lost 6 bases, the J end lost 7 bases, and 21 bases lay between the germline ends. CDR1 ENHRY and CDR2 SYGVKD come from the germline V gene. The CDR3 spans 15 residues. This CDR3 reads CAISPDRPYSGTQYF. The CDR3 DNA reads as TGTGCCATCAGCCCAGACAGGCCTTACTCCGGGACCCAGTACTTC.

The V and J genes are TRBV5-1 and TRBJ2-5; D possibly matches TRBD1 or TRBD2 (6 bases each). V was shortened by 7 bases and J by 5 bases, with 18 bases between the two germline ends. Per the germline V gene, CDR1 is SGHRS and CDR2 is YFSETQ. CDR3 length: 14 amino acids. CDR3 residues: CASLGGHPQETQYF. In DNA form, the CDR3 reads TGCGCCAGCTTGGGGGGACACCCTCAGGAGACCCAGTACTTC.

The CDR3 DNA is TGCGCCAGCAGCTTGGAGACAACTACCGGCCACGAGCAGTACTTC. Translation: CASSLETTTGHEQYF. This chain joins TRBV5-1 and TRBJ2-7; no clear D. The germline V and J ends were trimmed by 0 bases and 5 bases, with 15 bases remaining between them. This CDR3 has 15 residues. The V gene's germline CDR1 is SGHRS and CDR2 YFSETQ.

J is TRBJ2-1 and V is TRBV6-5; D unresolved. The germline V gene encodes CDR1 MNHEY and CDR2 SVGAGI. V was trimmed by 6 bases and J by 6 bases, leaving 12 bases between them. CDR3 length: 13 residues. The CDR3 protein is CASSYSSGNEQFF. As DNA, the CDR3 is TGTGCCAGCAGCTATTCTAGTGGCAATGAGCAGTTCTTC.

This chain joins TRBV10-3 and TRBJ2-5; the match to TRBD1 covers 8 bases. Per the germline V gene, CDR1 is ENHRY and CDR2 is SYGVKD. Trimming took 5 bases from V and 4 from J; bases not matched to a gene: 6. The CDR3 has 14 amino acids. The CDR3, as DNA: TGTGCCATCAGTCCGACAGGGGTCGGAGAGACCCAGTACTTC. It codes for CAISPTGVGETQYF.

The count of this clone is one. The chain uses TRBV6-2 or TRBV6-3 and TRBJ1-4; no firm D call. The CDR3 contains 14 residues. Trimming removed 5 bases from V and 1 base from J, with 8 bases in between. Germline CDR1 MNHEY, CDR2 SVGEGT. CDR3 bases: TGTGCCAGCAGTCAAGGGAGAACTAATGAAAAACTGTTTTTT. Its translation is CASSQGRTNEKLFF.

V usage is TRBV19 and J usage is TRBJ1-6; D not certain. Trimming removed 8 bases at V and 4 bases at J, with 12 bases between. The CDR3 sequence is 14 residues long. Germline V gene data show CDR1 as LNHDA and CDR2 as SQIVND (reference sequence). For the CDR3, the DNA is TGTGCCAGTTCTATGACGGTTTATAATTCACCCCTCCACTTT. Its protein product is CASSMTVYNSPLHF. The full variable domain, rest sourced from reference TRBV19 and TRBJ1-6, is DGGITQSPKYLFRKEGQNVTLSCEQNLNHDAMYWYRQDPGQGLRLIYYSQIVNDFQKGDIAEGYSVSREKKESFPLTVTSAQKNPTAFYLCASSMTVYNSPLHFGNGTRLTVT.

The chain has TRBV18 and TRBJ2-1; D not resolved. From germline, CDR1 is KGHSH and CDR2 LQKENI. The V end was cut by 2 bases, the J end by 10 bases, with 6 bases between. This CDR3 has 11 residues. The CDR3 nucleotides are TGTGCCAGCTCACCAGGGGTCGAGCAGTTCTTC. Amino acid sequence: CASSPGVEQFF.

The gene calls are TRBV6-6 and TRBJ1-5; D is uncertain. The V gene lost 0 bases and the J gene lost 1 base, with 10 bases spanning the gap. The CDR3 covers 16 residues. Germline assignment: CDR1 MNHNY and CDR2 SVGAGI (reference sequence). The CDR3 nucleotides read TGTGCCAGCAGTTACTCGGAGGGTCCGAGCAATCAGCCCCAGCATTTT. Encoded protein: CASSYSEGPSNQPQHF.

V and J are TRBV28 and TRBJ2-7; 8 bases map to TRBD1. This CDR3 region has 15 residues. V lost 1 base and J lost 4; bases outside the gene matches: 6. CDR1 is MDHEN, CDR2 SYDVKM, per germline. The DNA for the CDR3 is TGTGCCAGCAGTTTATACGCAGGGGGCGGATACGAGCAGTACTTC. It yields the protein CASSLYAGGGYEQYF.

The chain links TRBV5-6 to TRBJ1-1, with 7 positions matching TRBD1. The J segment lost 9 bases and the V segment lost 4 bases, leaving 6 bases of the junction unmatched. The CDR3 is made up of 12 amino acids. Germline CDR1 SGHDT, CDR2 YYEEEE. The CDR3 DNA reads as TGTGCCAGCAGCCGTGCAGGGGGGCAAGCTTTCTTT. Translated: CASSRAGGQAFF.

The chain has TRBV5-1 and TRBJ1-2; tentative D call: TRBD1 (6 bases). This CDR3 has 14 amino acids. Trimming cost V 1 base and J 3 bases, with 10 bases left between them. Germline CDR1 SGHRS, CDR2 YFSETQ. CDR3 nucleotide sequence: TGCGCCAGCAGCTTGCGTGGACAGCACTATGGCTACACCTTC. This sequence encodes CASSLRGQHYGYTF.

The chain employs TRBV5-6 and TRBJ2-1, with D possibly matching TRBD1 (6 bases). The CDR3 consists of 13 residues. Germline V gene sequence: CDR1 SGHDT, CDR2 YYEEEE. With 2 bases removed from V and 5 bases from J, the gap between germline ends came to 8 bases. The DNA for the CDR3 is TGTGCCAGCAGCTTCGACAGGCACAATGAGCAGTTCTTC. This codes for CASSFDRHNEQFF. The full variable domain, its missing parts supplied by reference TRBV5-6 and TRBJ2-1, is DAGVTQSPTHLIKTRGQQVTLRCSPKSGHDTVSWYQQALGQGPQFIFQYYEEEERQRGNFPDRFSGHQFPNYSSELNVNALLLGDSALYLCASSFDRHNEQFFGPGTRLTVL.

J is TRBJ2-1 and V is TRBV7-8; 10 bases agree with TRBD1. This CDR3 spans 19 amino acids. V lost 3 bases and J lost 3; bases outside the gene matches: 14. CDR1 and CDR2 (germline): SGHVS, FQNEAQ. The CDR3 spells CASSFLPTGTGEIYNEQFF. The DNA of the CDR3 is TGTGCCAGCAGCTTCTTACCAACCGGGACAGGGGAAATCTACAATGAGCAGTTCTTC.

J is TRBJ2-1 and V is TRBV19; no reliable D call. CDR1 is LNHDA, CDR2 SQIVND, per germline (reference sequence). V lost 5 bases to trimming and J lost 3 bases, with 5 bases between them. CDR3 size: 12 residues. CDR3 sequence reads: CASSADYNEQFF. CDR3 in DNA: TGTGCCAGTAGTGCAGACTACAATGAGCAGTTCTTC.

The chain links TRBV19 to TRBJ1-5; D call uncertain. CDR3 length equals 15 residues. V lost 6 bases to trimming and J lost 0 bases, with 12 bases between them. Germline V gives CDR1 LNHDA, CDR2 SQIVND (reference sequence). The CDR3 nucleotides are TGTGCCAGTAGCATCGCGGGATATAGCAATCAGCCCCAGCATTTT. It encodes CASSIAGYSNQPQHF.

The J gene is TRBJ1-2, the V gene TRBV18; 8 bases line up with TRBD1. The J segment lost 6 bases and the V segment lost 3 bases, leaving 12 bases of the junction unmatched. This CDR3 is 16 amino acids long. Germline CDR1 is KGHSH and CDR2 is LQKENI. Here the CDR3 reads CASSPLDRVDTNGYTF. The CDR3 coding sequence is TGTGCCAGCTCACCCCTGGACAGGGTAGATACTAATGGCTACACCTTC.

This clone was seen only a few times. This chain links TRBV7-8 with TRBJ2-5; TRBD2 might be the D (5 bases). CDR1 and CDR2 from the germline V gene are SGHVS and FQNEAQ. Trimming took off 7 bases at V and 7 bases at J, with 19 bases between the two ends. CDR3 length equals 14 residues. CDR3 in DNA: TGTGCCAGCACCATACCCGTTTCCCGGGGGACCCAGTACTTC. Translating it yields CASTIPVSRGTQYF.

V usage is TRBV5-1 and J usage is TRBJ2-2, with 16 bases identical to TRBD2. Germline CDR1 is SGHRS and CDR2 is YFSETQ. The V segment lost 4 bases and the J segment 3 bases; nucleotides outside the gene matches: 6. The CDR3 totals 18 residues. The CDR3, as DNA: TGCGCCAGCAGCCCGGGACTAGCGGGAGGGCCGGACACCGGGGAGCTGTTTTTT. As protein: CASSPGLAGGPDTGELFF.

This rearrangement joins TRBV19 to TRBJ1-3, with unresolved D. Germline assignment: CDR1 LNHDA and CDR2 SQIVND (reference sequence). V lost 7 bases to trimming and J lost 0 bases, with 10 bases between them. The CDR3 covers 14 residues. This CDR3 reads CASTTGSSGNTIYF. Written as DNA, the CDR3 is TGTGCCAGTACCACGGGGAGCTCTGGAAACACCATATATTTT.

The V and J genes are TRBV27 and TRBJ1-5, with D unclear. The germline CDR1 and CDR2 sequences are MNHEY and SMNVEV (reference sequence). The CDR3 has 15 residues. The V end was cut by 2 bases, the J end by 2 bases, with 10 bases between. The CDR3 region is CASSLGGLGNQPQHF. CDR3 sequence (DNA): TGTGCCAGCAGTTTAGGAGGGCTTGGCAATCAGCCCCAGCATTTT.

V usage is TRBV5-1 and J usage is TRBJ1-5; 7 bases line up with TRBD1. The length of the CDR3 is 15 residues. V lost 0 bases to trimming and J lost 7 bases; unmatched junction nucleotides: 7. From germline, CDR1 is SGHRS and CDR2 YFSETQ. CDR3: CASSLEGGPAQPQHF. The DNA for the CDR3 is TGCGCCAGCAGCTTGGAAGGGGGCCCGGCACAGCCCCAGCATTTT.